The clone carrying this T cell receptor (beta chain) was counted at least ten times. Its specificity is unknown. The record originates from a study of neurological immune-mediated disorders. Overall study: Relapsing-remitting disease was seen in most of the 34 multiple sclerosis patients, and secondary progressive disease was seen in 3.

Study-wide results and caveats: Repertoires from 18 of 34 multiple sclerosis patients grouped phylogenetically into a related-CDR3 cluster, suggesting a possible signature. Association with the multiple sclerosis repertoire cluster was not found for any clinical or MRI feature.

Trimming pared 0 bases from V and 6 bases from J, leaving 13 bases between. This CDR3 is built from 15 residues. CDR1 SGHRS and CDR2 YFSETQ come from the germline V gene. The making of cDNA relied on 5'RACE with 10-nucleotide random UMIs. TCRdb re-called the 5' RACE reads through MiXCR, storing one row per CDR3 protein. Among about 55,000 distinct CDR3 sequences listed, around 4% were seen once. This rearrangement joins TRBV5-1 to TRBJ2-1; D gene uncertain. Sequenced material: PBMCs. The receptor comes from a man aged 30 to 45 with multiple sclerosis. The DNA for the CDR3 is TGCGCCAGCAGCTTGGCCGGCGCGTACCGCAATGAGCAGTTCTTC. Translated: CASSLAGAYRNEQFF.